The sequence of this T cell receptor (beta chain) was determined in a study of T cells in Graves' hyperthyroidism and ophthalmopathy. Study at large: Blood was drawn when the patient was first diagnosed and still untreated. Study-wide results and caveats: Researchers found most expanded thyroid clonotypes above 0.001 in blood as well. Before onset, ophthalmopathy was predicted by the model a median around 6.2 months earlier.

Template material for amplifying TCR beta CDR3 regions consisted of RNA transcripts. First-round RT-PCR targeting the TCR CDR3 was performed with the HTBI primer set. MiXCR, applied by TCRdb to the multiplex PCR reads, yields one record per CDR3 protein. The table records about 550,000 distinct CDR3 sequences, roughly 20% of them present only once. This clonotype has a count of ten or more. Its matching antigen is unknown. The CDR3 runs to 15 residues. Germline V gene sequence: CDR1 MDHEN, CDR2 SYDVKM. V lost 1 base to trimming and J lost 4 bases, with 10 bases between them. The sequencing sample was made of blood. The genes are TRBV28 and TRBJ2-2; perhaps TRBD2 as D (5 bases). The TCR sequence derives from a man aged 18 to 30 with Graves' hyperthyroidism. This chain's CDR3 is CASSLSGGSTGELFF. DNA of the CDR3: TGTGCCAGCAGTTTATCTGGAGGCAGCACCGGGGAGCTGTTTTTT.